A selection of T cell receptor beta chains follows, all from one sample in a study of blood T cells in healthy people across ages. TCRdb reprocessed the 5' RACE reads via MiXCR and lists one record per CDR3 protein. The table includes over 1,300,000 distinct CDR3 sequences, roughly 60% detected once. The sequencing sample was made of blood. These receptors were taken from a man aged 18-30 years in good health. The CDR3 runs from the conserved cysteine through the conserved F or W. A D gene is named only where the DNA matches it firmly.

v_call,d_call,cdr3_aa
TRBV29-1,-,CSVRGGGTEAFF
TRBV27,TRBD1,CASSSWDSGTDTQYF
TRBV7-6,TRBD2,CASRPSGTSTDTQYF
TRBV20-1,-,CSARGGHQPGHEQYF
TRBV9,-,CASSVEGSPTDTQYF
TRBV12-3/TRBV12-4,TRBD2,CASSLGTSKNEQFF
TRBV20-1,-,CSARDRDLSSYNSPLHF
TRBV28,TRBD1,CASSLVQGDRSNTEAFF
TRBV5-1,-,CASSLEGNLGETQYF
TRBV7-9,-,CASSLGGQSGYTF
TRBV27,-,CASSMTGLNDLYEQYF
TRBV6-2/TRBV6-3,-,CASSRSPPLVGVHEQYF
TRBV10-3,-,CAIRRTESSYNEQFF
TRBV14,-,CASSRKGAGPFQETQYF
TRBV27,-,CASSSVWAYEQYF
TRBV4-1,-,CASSQVPQSPSYEQYF
TRBV9,-,CASSVAQLTDTQYF
TRBV29-1,-,CSANGGGSYEQYF
TRBV4-1,-,CASRPIFGKSTDTQYF
TRBV28,TRBD2,CASSRGPGTRVWDEQFF
TRBV7-2,TRBD2,CASSLAASGIEQYF
TRBV11-1,TRBD2,CASTQWGRAHNEQFF
TRBV15,-,CATSRDYAGTGELFF
TRBV20-1,TRBD2,CSARAPRTSDDYEQYF
TRBV25-1,TRBD2,CASSGRTSGRLADTQYF
TRBV10-3,-,CAISTGGDTQYF
TRBV2,TRBD2,CASTVLAGVEQYF
TRBV6-5,TRBD2,CASSQGTSGGTQYF
TRBV10-3,-,CAIGGSSSSPLHF
TRBV15,-,CATSKTDSGANVLTF
TRBV14,-,CASSQDPGPNNYGYTF
TRBV10-3,-,CAISLDSEGGQETQYF
TRBV2,-,CASRPRRGGEQFF
TRBV20-1,-,CSARDAPATVYNSPLHF
TRBV11-2,-,CASSLSSVQHF
TRBV7-9,-,CASSLKQGEQFF